Presented here are 3 T cell receptor beta chains from one specimen sequenced in a study of control samples from healthy donors and cancer patients. TCRdb's copy holds only in-frame clones and misses some; the assay was immunoSEQ multiplex PCR. The sample lists 140,000 to 150,000 clones, more than 85% occurring once. The sample comprised blood. Source of these receptors: a man aged 30 to 45 in good health.

The V call is TRBV30, the J call TRBJ2-4; D is ambiguous. V shed 2 bases and J shed 8 bases, with 13 bases lying between them. The CDR3 runs 13 residues. CDR1 GTSNPN and CDR2 SVGIG come from the germline V gene (reference sequence). CDR3 loop: CAWSLKIIYIQYF. The CDR3 DNA reads as TGTGCCTGGAGTCTCAAGATTATATACATTCAGTACTTC.

The rearrangement uses TRBV7-2 and TRBJ2-7; 9 bases line up with TRBD2. V was pared by 2 bases and J by 4 bases, with 0 bases of the junction left unmatched. Germline lookup yields CDR1 SGHTA and CDR2 FQGNSA. The CDR3 length is 13 residues. CDR3 loop: CASSLLAGYEQYF. DNA of the CDR3: TGTGCCAGCAGCTTACTAGCGGGGTACGAGCAGTACTTC. The complete variable domain, with remaining parts taken from reference TRBV7-2 and TRBJ2-7, reads GAGVSQSPSNKVTEKGKDVELRCDPISGHTALYWYRQSLGQGLEFLIYFQGNSAPDKSGLPSDRFSAERTGGSVSTLTIQRTQQEDSAVYLCASSLLAGYEQYFGPGTRLTVT.

CDR3 nucleotides: TGTGCCAGCAGCGTAGGAGCTCTAGGGGCCAACGTCCTGACTTTC. It encodes CASSVGALGANVLTF. The chain combines TRBV9 with TRBJ2-6; D is undetermined. The V gene's germline CDR1 is SGDLS and CDR2 YYNGEE. V lost 0 bases to trimming and J lost 4 bases, with 8 bases between them. This CDR3 contains 15 residues.